Detailed here is one TCR beta chain. Some clones are missing from TCRdb's copy, which holds only in-frame ones; the method was immunoSEQ multiplex PCR. The repertoire holds about 12,000 clones, roughly 93% seen once, with 4.4% in the top ten. CDR3 length: 18 residues. Trimming left V 0 bases short and J 0 bases short, with 16 bases between. Germline CDR1 reads LNHNV; CDR2 reads YYDKDF (reference sequence). This sample stems from a study of graft-versus-host responses after intestinal transplantation. Study information: Among the recipients, transplants were multivisceral, liver-intestinal, or isolated intestinal. Every transplant recipient was induced with anti-thymocyte globulin, then maintained on tacrolimus and steroids for about 3 years.

Here the sequenced sample was PBMCs, taken 950 to 1,300 days after intestinal transplantation. This receptor was identified in a human patient who received an intestinal transplant, so some T cells may come from the graft donor. The chain joins TRBV15 to TRBJ2-3; perhaps D is TRBD1 or TRBD2 (5 bases each). The CDR3 bases are TGTGCCACCAGCAGAGATGCCCCAGGGTGGGGGAGCACAGATACGCAGTATTTT. It specifies CATSRDAPGWGSTDTQYF.